These T cell receptor beta chains were read from a single sample in a study of graft-versus-host responses after intestinal transplantation. No antigen has been identified for these receptors. Sequenced by immunoSEQ multiplex PCR; TCRdb stores in-frame clones only, minus some. The data show approximately 77,000 clones, with roughly 89% seen just once and approximately 0.34% held by the top ten. The material sequenced was unstimulated CD4+ T cells sorted from spleen or lymph node cells, taken before intestinal transplant. These receptors originate from a human donor who received an intestinal transplant. Both conserved end residues are part of each CDR3. A D gene is named only where the DNA matches it firmly. The listing skips clone size in some rows; elsewhere it reads once, few, many or a size class.

j_gene: TRBJ1-1; v_gene: TRBV5-6; d_gene: -; abundance: -; CDR3nt: TGTGCCAGCAGCTTGGGCCCCTCTAGATCTTTCTTT; CDR3aa: CASSLGPSRSFF
j_gene: TRBJ1-5; v_gene: TRBV18; d_gene: TRBD1; abundance: -; CDR3nt: TGTGCCAGCTCACCGTCGAGACAGGGGGCAGGTGGAGGCAATCAGCCCCAGCATTTT; CDR3aa: CASSPSRQGAGGGNQPQHF
j_gene: TRBJ2-2; v_gene: TRBV19; d_gene: TRBD1; abundance: -; CDR3nt: TGTGCCAGTAGTATCCCCCAGGGGGCGAACACCGGGGAGCTGTTTTTT; CDR3aa: CASSIPQGANTGELFF
j_gene: TRBJ1-5; v_gene: TRBV5-4; d_gene: -; abundance: once; CDR3nt: TGTGCCAGCAGCTTTTGGGGGCCGAATCAGCCCCAGCATTTT; CDR3aa: CASSFWGPNQPQHF
j_gene: TRBJ2-7; v_gene: TRBV28; d_gene: -; abundance: -; CDR3nt: TGTGCCAGCAAAAGGGGGACACCAGCCTACGAGCAGTACTTC; CDR3aa: CASKRGTPAYEQYF
j_gene: TRBJ1-5; v_gene: TRBV2; d_gene: -; abundance: -; CDR3nt: TGTGCCAGCAGTGAGGAAGGGGCTAGGCAGCCCCAGCATTTT; CDR3aa: CASSEEGARQPQHF
j_gene: TRBJ2-3; v_gene: TRBV7-6; d_gene: -; abundance: -; CDR3nt: TGTGCCAGCAGCTTAGGATCCAGAACCACAGATACGCAGTATTTT; CDR3aa: CASSLGSRTTDTQYF
j_gene: TRBJ1-5; v_gene: TRBV4-2; d_gene: TRBD1; abundance: -; CDR3nt: TGTGCCAGCAGCCAAGAGACAGGGGGCAATCAGCCCCAGCATTTT; CDR3aa: CASSQETGGNQPQHF
j_gene: TRBJ1-1; v_gene: TRBV5-1; d_gene: -; abundance: -; CDR3nt: TGCGCCAGCAGCATCGGTGAGAACACTGAAGCTTTCTTT; CDR3aa: CASSIGENTEAFF
j_gene: TRBJ2-5; v_gene: TRBV29-1; d_gene: -; abundance: once; CDR3nt: TGCAGCGTTGAGCAGGGGCCCATAGCCAGGCGAGAGACCCAGTACTTC; CDR3aa: CSVEQGPIARRETQYF
j_gene: TRBJ1-6; v_gene: TRBV30; d_gene: -; abundance: -; CDR3nt: TGTGCCTGGAGTGGGATTCCGTCGGGTTCACCCCTCCACTTT; CDR3aa: CAWSGIPSGSPLHF
j_gene: TRBJ1-1; v_gene: TRBV7-9; d_gene: -; abundance: -; CDR3nt: TGTGCCAGCAGCTCACAGGTGAACACTGAAGCTTTCTTT; CDR3aa: CASSSQVNTEAFF
j_gene: TRBJ2-7; v_gene: TRBV28; d_gene: -; abundance: -; CDR3nt: TGTGCCAGCAGTCGGGCAGGGGACTACGAGCAGTACTTC; CDR3aa: CASSRAGDYEQYF
j_gene: TRBJ2-2; v_gene: TRBV11-2; d_gene: -; abundance: -; CDR3nt: TGTGCCAGCAGCTTAGAGCGGACCGGGGAGCTGTTTTTT; CDR3aa: CASSLERTGELFF
j_gene: TRBJ2-5; v_gene: TRBV5-1; d_gene: -; abundance: -; CDR3nt: TGCGCCAGCAGCTTGGTACTCCTAGCAGATGGACAAGAGACCCAGTACTTC; CDR3aa: CASSLVLLADGQETQYF
j_gene: TRBJ2-3; v_gene: TRBV2; d_gene: -; abundance: -; CDR3nt: TGTGCCAGCAGTGAAGTGGTGGGCAGGGGCACAGATACGCAGTATTTT; CDR3aa: CASSEVVGRGTDTQYF
j_gene: TRBJ1-4; v_gene: TRBV7-8; d_gene: -; abundance: -; CDR3nt: TGTGCCAGCAGCTACAACAGGGCAACTAATGAAAAACTGTTTTTT; CDR3aa: CASSYNRATNEKLFF
j_gene: TRBJ1-1; v_gene: TRBV19; d_gene: -; abundance: -; CDR3nt: TGTGCCAGTAGCCAGTACCCTGGCACTGAAGCTTTCTTT; CDR3aa: CASSQYPGTEAFF
j_gene: TRBJ2-5; v_gene: TRBV28; d_gene: -; abundance: -; CDR3nt: TGTGCCAGCAGACCCCCACCCCAGCAAGAGACCCAGTACTTC; CDR3aa: CASRPPPQQETQYF
j_gene: TRBJ2-7; v_gene: TRBV28; d_gene: -; abundance: -; CDR3nt: TGTGCCAGCAACGTTCGGACAACCTACGAGCAGTACTTC; CDR3aa: CASNVRTTYEQYF
j_gene: TRBJ2-5; v_gene: TRBV5-1; d_gene: TRBD2; abundance: -; CDR3nt: TGCGCCAGCAGCTTATCTAGCGGGGGGCCGCAAGAGACCCAGTACTTC; CDR3aa: CASSLSSGGPQETQYF
j_gene: TRBJ2-3; v_gene: TRBV30; d_gene: TRBD2; abundance: -; CDR3nt: TGTGCCTGGAGTGGGTGGCGGGGGGGTAGCACAGATACGCAGTATTTT; CDR3aa: CAWSGWRGGSTDTQYF
j_gene: TRBJ2-7; v_gene: TRBV2; d_gene: -; abundance: -; CDR3nt: TGTGCCAGCAGCGCGGCGCACTACGAGCAGTACTTC; CDR3aa: CASSAAHYEQYF
j_gene: TRBJ2-2; v_gene: TRBV6-5; d_gene: TRBD1; abundance: -; CDR3nt: TGTGCCAGCAGTGCGAGGGACAGTTACACCGGGGAGCTGTTTTTT; CDR3aa: CASSARDSYTGELFF